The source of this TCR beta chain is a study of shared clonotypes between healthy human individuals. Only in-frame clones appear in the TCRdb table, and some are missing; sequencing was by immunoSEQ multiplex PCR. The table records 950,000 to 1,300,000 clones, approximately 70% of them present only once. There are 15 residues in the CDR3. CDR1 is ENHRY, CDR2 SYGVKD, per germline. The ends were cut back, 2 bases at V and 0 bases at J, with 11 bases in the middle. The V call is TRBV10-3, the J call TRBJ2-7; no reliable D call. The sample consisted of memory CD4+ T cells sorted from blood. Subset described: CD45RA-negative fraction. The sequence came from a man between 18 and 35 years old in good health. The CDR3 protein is CAISEPRFSSYEQYF. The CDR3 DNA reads TGTGCCATCAGTGAGCCCAGGTTTAGCTCCTACGAGCAGTACTTC.